Following are 9 T cell receptor beta chains from one sample sequenced in a study of cytomegalovirus exposure and HLA in healthy donors. This PCR relied on a set of 60 Vbeta primers and 13 Jbeta primers. Profiling relied on immunoSEQ multiplex PCR, and the TCRdb table lists in-frame clones only, not all of them. Of some 190,000 clones listed, about four fifths are singletons. The specimen was PBMCs. The receptors were sampled from a man aged 40-49 years in good health and CMV-seropositive.

This chain uses TRBV19 with TRBJ2-3, with TRBD2 identical over 9 bases. V shed 3 bases, J shed 4 bases, and the junction held 8 bases outside the gene matches. This CDR3 comprises 16 residues. Germline V CDR1 and CDR2: LNHDA, SQIVND (reference sequence). The CDR3 DNA follows: TGTGCCAGTAGTATCCGCGGGAGGGCAAGTGCAGATACGCAGTATTTT. This sequence encodes CASSIRGRASADTQYF.

V is TRBV5-8 and J is TRBJ2-3, with D possibly being TRBD2 (5 bases). CDR1 SGHTS and CDR2 YDEGEE come from the germline V gene. The CDR3 runs 15 residues. Trimming shortened V by 4 bases and J by 5 bases, and 17 bases separated the two germline ends. The CDR3 sequence is CASSPGRRRGDTQYF. The CDR3 DNA follows: TGTGCCAGCAGCCCGGGTCGGCGACGGGGAGATACGCAGTATTTT.

The sample holds one count of this clone. J is TRBJ1-1 and V is TRBV5-1; 8 nucleotides match TRBD1. The CDR3 extends over 14 amino acids. Per the germline V gene, CDR1 is SGHRS and CDR2 is YFSETQ. V shed 4 bases, J shed 0 bases, and the junction held 2 bases outside the gene matches. This chain's CDR3 is CASSTDRVNTEAFF. In DNA, the CDR3 is TGCGCCAGCAGCACGGACAGGGTGAACACTGAAGCTTTCTTT.

The chain couples TRBV10-3 to TRBJ1-1; 7 nucleotides agree with TRBD1. V lost 4 bases, J lost 0 bases, and 8 bases stayed unmatched. The CDR3 spans 16 residues. Germline values: CDR1 ENHRY, CDR2 SYGVKD. CDR3 DNA sequence: TGTGCCATCAGTGCGACAGGGCCGTCGGTGAACACTGAAGCTTTCTTT. Translation gives CAISATGPSVNTEAFF.

This chain uses TRBV6-5 with TRBJ2-2, with TRBD2 as a possible D gene (6 bases). V was trimmed by 2 bases and J by 6 bases, leaving 13 bases between them. The CDR3 extends over 15 amino acids. CDR1 and CDR2 (germline): MNHEY, SVGAGI. DNA for the CDR3: TGTGCCAGCAGTTACCGGAGGGCCTCGGCCGGGGAGCTGTTTTTT. The encoded protein is CASSYRRASAGELFF.

This clone came up once. The chain is built from TRBV6-6 and TRBJ1-5; no clear D. Germline lookup yields CDR1 MNHNY and CDR2 SVGAGI (reference sequence). The V gene lost 6 bases and the J gene lost 8 bases, with 11 bases spanning the gap. CDR3 size: 12 residues. Written as DNA, the CDR3 is TGTGCCAGCAGCCCCCGCCCAGAGCCCCAGCATTTT. Protein sequence: CASSPRPEPQHF.

This chain connects TRBV28 to TRBJ2-1; 15 nucleotides align to TRBD2. There are 21 residues in the CDR3. The J segment lost 6 bases and the V segment lost 5 bases, leaving 20 bases of the junction unmatched. Germline V gene lookup returns CDR1 MDHEN and CDR2 SYDVKM. The CDR3 spells CASSPQDRRTSGGAFPNEQFF. The DNA of the CDR3 is TGTGCCAGCAGTCCCCAGGACAGGAGGACTAGCGGGGGGGCCTTCCCCAATGAGCAGTTCTTC.

This clone came up once. V is TRBV5-4 and J is TRBJ2-5; D perhaps matches TRBD2 (5 bases). This CDR3 comprises 16 residues. Deletions cut 1 base from V and 0 bases from J, with 13 bases between. Germline V CDR1 and CDR2: SGHNT, YYREEE (reference sequence). CDR3 residues: CASSLRGSGNQETQYF. CDR3 coding DNA: TGTGCCAGCAGCTTGAGAGGGTCCGGGAACCAAGAGACCCAGTACTTC.

This clone has just a few counts. The chain uses TRBV10-3 and TRBJ2-7, with 12 bases matching TRBD2. The germline V gene has CDR1 ENHRY and CDR2 SYGVKD. The CDR3 contains 15 residues. Trimming cost V 4 bases and J 0 bases; bases outside gene matches: 1. This chain's CDR3 is CAISGTSGNSYEQYF. The CDR3 DNA follows: TGTGCCATCAGTGGGACTAGCGGGAACTCCTACGAGCAGTACTTC.